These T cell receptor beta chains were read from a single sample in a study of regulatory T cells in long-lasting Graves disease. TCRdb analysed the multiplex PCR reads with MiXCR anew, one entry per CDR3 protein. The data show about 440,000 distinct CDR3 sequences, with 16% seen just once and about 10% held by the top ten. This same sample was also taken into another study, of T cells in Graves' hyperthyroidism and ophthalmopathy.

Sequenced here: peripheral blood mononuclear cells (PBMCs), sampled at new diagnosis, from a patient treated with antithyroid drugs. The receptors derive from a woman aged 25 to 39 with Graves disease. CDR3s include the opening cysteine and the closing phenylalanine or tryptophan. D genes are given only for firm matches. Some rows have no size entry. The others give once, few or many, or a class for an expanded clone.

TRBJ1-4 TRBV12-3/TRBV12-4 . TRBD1 CASSFGTGGSEKLFF TGTGCCAGCAGTTTCGGGACAGGGGGCAGTGAAAAACTGTTTTTT
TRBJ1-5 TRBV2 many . CASSSRQGAQPQHF TGTGCCAGCAGTTCACGACAAGGCGCACAGCCCCAGCATTTT
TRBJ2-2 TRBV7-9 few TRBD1 CASSYRTGMNTGELFF TGTGCCAGCAGCTACCGGACAGGGATGAACACCGGGGAGCTGTTTTTT
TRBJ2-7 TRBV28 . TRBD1 CASSFPGQHRPSGDEQYF TGTGCCAGCAGTTTTCCGGGACAGCATAGACCCTCTGGGGACGAGCAGTACTTC
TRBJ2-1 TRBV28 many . CASSSRTGQNEQFF TGTGCCAGCAGTTCACGTACAGGCCAGAATGAGCAGTTCTTC
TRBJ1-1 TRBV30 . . CAWSLRQNTEAFF TGTGCCTGGAGTCTCAGACAGAACACTGAAGCTTTCTTT
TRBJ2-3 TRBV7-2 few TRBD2 CASSSLGGLAGGDTQYF TGTGCCAGCAGCTCCCTGGGGGGACTAGCGGGAGGAGATACGCAGTATTTT
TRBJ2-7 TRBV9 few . CASSVGAGEEQYF TGTGCCAGCAGCGTAGGGGCCGGTGAGGAGCAGTACTTC
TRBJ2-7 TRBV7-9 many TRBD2 CASSSLAGDNEQYF TGTGCCAGCAGCTCCTTAGCGGGAGATAACGAGCAGTACTTC
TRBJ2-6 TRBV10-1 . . CASSDNSGANVLTF TGCGCCAGCAGTGACAACTCTGGGGCCAACGTCCTGACTTTC
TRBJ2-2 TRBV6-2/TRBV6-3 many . CASSYPPGTSNTGELFF TGTGCCAGCAGTTATCCCCCCGGGACTTCGAACACCGGGGAGCTGTTTTTT
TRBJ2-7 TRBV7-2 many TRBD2 CASRTSGSRYEQYF TGTGCCAGCAGAACTAGCGGGAGTCGATACGAGCAGTACTTC
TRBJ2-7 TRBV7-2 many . CASSRGTGKYEQYF TGTGCCAGCAGCCGCGGGACGGGTAAATACGAGCAGTACTTC
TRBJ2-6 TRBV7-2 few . CASSLVPGAGANVLTF TGTGCCAGCAGCTTAGTCCCGGGCGCTGGGGCCAACGTCCTGACTTTC
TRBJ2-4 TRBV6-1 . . CASSERDGEALAKNIQYF TGTGCCAGCAGTGAACGAGACGGGGAGGCGCTAGCCAAAAACATTCAGTACTTC
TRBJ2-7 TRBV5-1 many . CASNDRYEQYF TGCGCCAGTAATGACCGCTACGAGCAGTACTTC
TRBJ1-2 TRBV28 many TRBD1 CASSKGGGYGYTF TGTGCCAGCAGCAAAGGGGGCGGCTATGGCTACACCTTC
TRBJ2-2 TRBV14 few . CASSQVYTGELFF TGTGCCAGCAGCCAAGTTTACACCGGGGAGCTGTTTTTT
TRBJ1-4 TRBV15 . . CATSREGEGYATNEKLFF TGTGCCACCAGCAGAGAGGGAGAGGGATATGCAACTAATGAAAAACTGTTTTTT
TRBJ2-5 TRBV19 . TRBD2 CASGPLAGSETQYF TGTGCCAGTGGGCCCCTAGCGGGAAGCGAGACCCAGTACTTC
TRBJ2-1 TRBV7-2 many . CASSDGSYNEQFF TGTGCCAGCAGCGACGGGAGCTACAATGAGCAGTTCTTC